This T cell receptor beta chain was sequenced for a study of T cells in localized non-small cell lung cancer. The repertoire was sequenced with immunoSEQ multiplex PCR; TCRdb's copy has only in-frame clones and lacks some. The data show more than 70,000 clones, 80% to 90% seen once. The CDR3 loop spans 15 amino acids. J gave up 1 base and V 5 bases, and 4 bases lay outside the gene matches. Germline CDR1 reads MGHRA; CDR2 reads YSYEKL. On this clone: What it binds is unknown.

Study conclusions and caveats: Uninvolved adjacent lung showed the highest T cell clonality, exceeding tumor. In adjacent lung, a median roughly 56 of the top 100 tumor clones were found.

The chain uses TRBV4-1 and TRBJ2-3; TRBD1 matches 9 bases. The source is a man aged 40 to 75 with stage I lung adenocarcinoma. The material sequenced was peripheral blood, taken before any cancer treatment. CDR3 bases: TGCGCCAGCAGCACAGGGACAGGGCGCACAGATACGCAGTATTTT. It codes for CASSTGTGRTDTQYF.